This T cell receptor beta chain was sequenced during a study of T cells in Graves' hyperthyroidism and ophthalmopathy. General study points: Blood also showed most of the thyroid clonotypes that were expanded above 0.001. A model using 13 V-J features told ophthalmopathy apart from stable hyperthyroidism. Ophthalmopathy onset followed model prediction by a median around 6.6 months.

Exclusion followed for patients with uncontrolled infection, other autoimmune disease, pregnancy or lactation. TCR beta CDR3 regions were amplified from RNA. With the HTBI primer set, the TCR CDR3 went through a first round of RT-PCR. Each CDR3 protein is one row after TCRdb ran MiXCR on the multiplex PCR reads. The sample carries over 500,000 distinct CDR3 sequences, 40% to 55% recorded once. This CDR3 region has 14 residues. Germline assignment: CDR1 ENHRY and CDR2 SYGVKD. Of note for this clonotype: Its antigen is undetermined. One junction end does not reproduce the germline sequence, and a read error may be involved.

This chain connects TRBV10-3 to TRBJ2-5; 9 bases match TRBD2. Input material: peripheral blood or thyroid tissue (not recorded which). The receptor was derived from an adult woman with Graves' disease, either hyperthyroidism or ophthalmopathy (not recorded which). The CDR3: CASSDSGGQETQYF. The DNA for the CDR3 is TGTGCCAGCAGTGACAGCGGGGGGCAAGAGACCCAGTACTTC.